This T cell receptor beta chain is drawn from a study of cytomegalovirus exposure and HLA in healthy donors. This CDR3 contains 13 residues. Germline CDR1 is SGHRS and CDR2 is YFSETQ. J gave up 8 bases and V 0 bases, and 4 bases lay outside the gene matches. The PCR made use of 60 Vbeta and 13 Jbeta primers. Profiled with immunoSEQ multiplex PCR; TCRdb holds only in-frame clones, not every one. The sample holds 150,000 or so clones, roughly four fifths seen once. Study-level results: The authors listed 180 or so TCR beta chains as cytomegalovirus-associated.

As for this clone: Its matching antigen is unknown.

Sequencing input: PBMCs. This clonotype originated in a man between 40 and 49 years old in good health and CMV-seronegative. The genes are TRBV5-1 and TRBJ1-1; TRBD1 agrees at 7 bases. The CDR3 here is CASSLAPGQEAFF. The CDR3 coding sequence is TGCGCCAGCAGCTTGGCACCGGGACAGGAAGCTTTCTTT.